These T cell receptor beta chains were read from a single sample in a study of blood T cells in healthy people across ages. Using its own MiXCR run on the 5' RACE reads, TCRdb lists one record per CDR3 protein. The profile shows approximately 1,700,000 distinct CDR3 sequences, roughly two fifths of them singletons. The specimen sequenced was blood. Receptor source: a human donor in good health. The CDR3 runs from the conserved cysteine through the conserved F or W.

>14|TRBV7-2|TRBJ1-1
CASSLEGTLYSAFF
>16|TRBV7-9|TRBJ1-2
CASSLGGSSSIYGYTF
>16|TRBV7-9|TRBJ2-1
CASRPASGGLHNEQFF
>13|TRBV5-1|TRBJ1-4
CASRGQGWQKLFF
>13|TRBV27|TRBJ2-5
CASTQGNGETQYF
>14|TRBV4-2|TRBJ2-1
CASSQESLYNEQFF
>15|TRBV6-6|TRBJ2-2
CASRGQPQNTGELFF
>13|TRBV15|-
CATSLVSYNEQYF
>19|TRBV28|TRBJ2-1
CASSLSPSERGGGENEQFF
>14|TRBV7-2|TRBJ2-1
CASSYTRLYNEQFF
>14|TRBV5-6|TRBJ1-6
CASSRQLYNSPLHF
>14|TRBV7-9|TRBJ1-2
CVSSLADAFYGYTF
>17|TRBV27|TRBJ2-7
CASSSYSLDRVQYEQYF
>14|TRBV28|TRBJ2-3
CASSPTGNTDTQYF
>13|TRBV27|TRBJ2-7
CASSFTGRGEQYF
>20|TRBV7-3|TRBJ2-6
CASSRHSQGATPSGANVLTF
>17|TRBV4-2|TRBJ2-5
CASSQESYPGLQETQYF
>13|TRBV2|-
CASGDRWIIEQYF
>22|TRBV7-8|TRBJ1-1
CASSLNLLPSLLSNSRRAEAFF
>14|TRBV9|TRBJ2-2
CASSPGGGTGELFF
>20|TRBV25-1|TRBJ2-7
CASSEYFVVTDTGDHYEQYF
>14|TRBV6-5|TRBJ2-4
CASSYGLTPGIQYF
>16|TRBV7-3|TRBJ2-2
CASSPRGLSNTGELFF
>15|TRBV21-1|TRBJ2-1
CASSRPGQTFNEQFF
>16|TRBV28|TRBJ2-1
CASSILGEGGYNEQFF
>12|TRBV29-1|TRBJ2-1
CSVATGTSRQFF
>14|TRBV7-9|TRBJ2-1
CASTFGTGGDEQFF
>15|TRBV7-9|TRBJ1-1
CASSLDAVRGPEAFF
>14|TRBV7-2|TRBJ2-1
CASSLLRGFSEQFF
>13|TRBV20-1|TRBJ2-5
CSALTTGQETQYF
>15|TRBV6-5|TRBJ2-4
CASSSYRGVENIQYF
>13|TRBV6-5|TRBJ2-5
CASSYSGSETQYF
>13|TRBV7-7|TRBJ2-5
CASSKGQGLEQYF
>18|TRBV14|TRBJ2-7
CASSQDPRTGVSRYEQYF
>16|TRBV12-5|TRBJ2-7
CASGFGSGGSGYEQYF
>15|TRBV20-1|-
CRARDFRDSAYEQYF
>16|TRBV7-9|TRBJ2-1
CASTQRARGPYNEQFF
>13|TRBV4-1|TRBJ1-5
CASSQDPQQPQHF
>15|TRBV7-8|TRBJ2-1
CASSSPGQGALEQFF
>15|TRBV6-2/TRBV6-3|TRBJ2-1
CASSLWTSGGNEQFF
>15|TRBV11-2|TRBJ2-3
CASSRKVEMTHTQYF
>15|TRBV6-4|TRBJ2-2
CASSEGGGAAGELFF
>15|TRBV6-1|TRBJ2-7
CASSDGLQISYEQYF
>14|TRBV29-1|TRBJ2-4
CSVYDPIAKNIQYF
>13|TRBV20-1|TRBJ2-7
CSADRDGSCEQYF
>14|TRBV7-6|-
CASSPGLDFDEQYF
>16|TRBV6-5|TRBJ1-4
CASSSERTVGMKWVFF
>12|TRBV29-1|TRBJ1-1
CSVVPYGTEAFF